This paragraph reports one TCR beta chain. The data originate from a study of OX40 agonist ivuxolimab in advanced cancers. V shed 5 bases and J 9 bases; nucleotides not matched to a gene: 9. The CDR3 is 16 residues long. From germline, CDR1 is SNHLY and CDR2 FYNNEI. TCRdb's copy holds only in-frame clones and misses some; the assay was immunoSEQ multiplex PCR. The profile shows about 150,000 clones, approximately 90% of them singletons. The TCR sequence derives from an adult with an advanced solid tumor such as melanoma, head and neck, liver or kidney cancer. The sequences come from CD4+ or CD8+ T cells sorted from blood, collected in a trial of the OX40 agonist ivuxolimab. J is TRBJ2-1 and V is TRBV2, with TRBD2 identical over 14 bases. The CDR3 is CASSTGTSGSKVEQFF. CDR3 nucleotide sequence: TGTGCCAGCAGTACCGGGACTAGCGGGAGTAAGGTTGAGCAGTTCTTC.